This T cell receptor (beta chain) was sequenced during a study of blood T cell repertoires in COVID-19. About the study: The United States, Italy and Spain provided the acute and convalescent COVID-19 samples.

Assay: immunoSEQ multiplex PCR; the TCRdb copy retains only in-frame clones and omits some. The sample has under 300,000 clones; roughly three quarters are singletons. CDR1 is SGHNT and CDR2 is YYREEE in the germline V gene (reference sequence). J lost 4 bases, V lost 4 bases, and 6 bases had no gene match. CDR3 size: 15 residues. Sequencing was carried out using peripheral blood. The receptor's source is a woman between 40 and 55 years old with active or convalescent COVID-19. The chain couples TRBV5-4 to TRBJ2-1; 9 nucleotides agree with TRBD1. The CDR3 sequence: CASSQGQGGYNEQFF. DNA for the CDR3: TGTGCCAGCAGCCAGGGACAGGGAGGGTACAATGAGCAGTTCTTC.